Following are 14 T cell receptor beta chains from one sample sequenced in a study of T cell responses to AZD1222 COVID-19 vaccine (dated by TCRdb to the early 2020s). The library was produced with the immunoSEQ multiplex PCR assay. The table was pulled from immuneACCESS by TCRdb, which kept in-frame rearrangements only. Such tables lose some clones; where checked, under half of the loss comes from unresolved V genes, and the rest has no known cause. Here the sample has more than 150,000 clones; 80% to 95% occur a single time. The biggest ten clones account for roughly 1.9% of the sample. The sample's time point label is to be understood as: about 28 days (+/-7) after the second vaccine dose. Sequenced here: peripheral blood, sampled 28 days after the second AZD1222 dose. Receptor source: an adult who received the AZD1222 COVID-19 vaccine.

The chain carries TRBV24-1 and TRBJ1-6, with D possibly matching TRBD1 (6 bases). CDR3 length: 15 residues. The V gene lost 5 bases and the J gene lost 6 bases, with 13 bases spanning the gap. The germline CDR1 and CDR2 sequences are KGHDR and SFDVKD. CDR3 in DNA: TGTGCCACCAGTGCGGGGACAACAAGTAATTCACCCCTCCACTTT. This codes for CATSAGTTSNSPLHF.

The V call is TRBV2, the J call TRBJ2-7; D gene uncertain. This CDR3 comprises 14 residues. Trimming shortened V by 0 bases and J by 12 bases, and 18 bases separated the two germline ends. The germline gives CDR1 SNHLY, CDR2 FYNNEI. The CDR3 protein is CASSEASDGSMVYF. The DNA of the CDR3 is TGTGCCAGCAGTGAAGCGTCAGACGGTTCGATGGTGTACTTC.

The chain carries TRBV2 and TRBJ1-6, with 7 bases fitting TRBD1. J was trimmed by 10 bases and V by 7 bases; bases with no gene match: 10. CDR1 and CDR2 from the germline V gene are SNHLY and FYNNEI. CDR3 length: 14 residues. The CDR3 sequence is CASTPEQGGSPLHF. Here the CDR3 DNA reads TGTGCCAGCACCCCCGAGCAGGGGGGATCACCCCTCCACTTT.

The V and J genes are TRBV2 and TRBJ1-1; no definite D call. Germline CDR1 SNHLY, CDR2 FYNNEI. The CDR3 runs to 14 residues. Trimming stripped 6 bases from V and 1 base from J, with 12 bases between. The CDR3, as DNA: TGTGCCAGCAGGCCAGATGGGAAGAACACTGAAGCTTTCTTT. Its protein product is CASRPDGKNTEAFF.

CDR3 bases: TGCGCCAGCAGCTTAGTTAGCGGGGGCTACGAGCAGTACTTC. Translated: CASSLVSGGYEQYF. The chain combines TRBV5-1 with TRBJ2-7, with 9 bases lining up with TRBD2. The ends lost 2 bases at V and 3 bases at J; junction bases unmatched: 3. This CDR3 comprises 14 residues. Germline values: CDR1 SGHRS, CDR2 YFSETQ.

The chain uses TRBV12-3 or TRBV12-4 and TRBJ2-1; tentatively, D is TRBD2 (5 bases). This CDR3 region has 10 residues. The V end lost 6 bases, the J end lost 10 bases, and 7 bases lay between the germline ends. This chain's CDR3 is CASSRGEQFF. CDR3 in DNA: TGTGCCAGCAGCCGAGGGGAGCAGTTCTTC.

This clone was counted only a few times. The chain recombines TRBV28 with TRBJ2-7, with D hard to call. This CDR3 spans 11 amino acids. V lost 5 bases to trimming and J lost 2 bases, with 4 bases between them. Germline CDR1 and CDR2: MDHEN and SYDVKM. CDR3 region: CASSQTYEQYF. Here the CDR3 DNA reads TGTGCCAGCAGTCAAACCTACGAGCAGTACTTC.

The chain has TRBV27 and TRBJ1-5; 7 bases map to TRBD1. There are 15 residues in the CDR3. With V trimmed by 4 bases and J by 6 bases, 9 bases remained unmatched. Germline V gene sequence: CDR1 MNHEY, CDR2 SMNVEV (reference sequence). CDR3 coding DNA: TGTGCCAGCAGTTGGACAGGCGCCTTTAGTCAGCCCCAGCATTTT. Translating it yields CASSWTGAFSQPQHF.

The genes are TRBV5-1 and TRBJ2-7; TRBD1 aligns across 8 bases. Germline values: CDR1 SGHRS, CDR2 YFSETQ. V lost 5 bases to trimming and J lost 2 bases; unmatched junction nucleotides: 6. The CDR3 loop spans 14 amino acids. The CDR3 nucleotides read TGCGCCAGCAGTGGACAGGGAAGCGCCTACGAGCAGTACTTC. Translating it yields CASSGQGSAYEQYF.

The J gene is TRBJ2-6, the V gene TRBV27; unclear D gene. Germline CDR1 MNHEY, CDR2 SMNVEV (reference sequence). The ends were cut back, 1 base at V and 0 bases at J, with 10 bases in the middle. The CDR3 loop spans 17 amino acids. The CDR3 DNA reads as TGTGCCAGCAGTTTATGGCCAGGTAGCTCTGGGGCCAACGTCCTGACTTTC. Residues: CASSLWPGSSGANVLTF.

CDR3 coding DNA: TGTGCCAGCAGCCAGGCTGGACGGAATAATTCACCCCTCCACTTT. Residues: CASSQAGRNNSPLHF. The rearrangement joins TRBV3-1 (or the pseudogene TRBV3-2) to TRBJ1-6; D not certain. This CDR3 has 15 amino acids. From germline, CDR1 is LGHDT and CDR2 YNNKEL (reference sequence). Trimming cost V 3 bases and J 5 bases, with 11 bases left between them.

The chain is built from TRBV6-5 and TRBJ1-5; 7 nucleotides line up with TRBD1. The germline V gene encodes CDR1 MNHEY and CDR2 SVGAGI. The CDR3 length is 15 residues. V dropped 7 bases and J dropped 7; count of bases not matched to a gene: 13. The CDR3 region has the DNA TGTGCCAGCACCCCCCCGGCCAGGGGGAAACAGCCCCAGCATTTT. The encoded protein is CASTPPARGKQPQHF.

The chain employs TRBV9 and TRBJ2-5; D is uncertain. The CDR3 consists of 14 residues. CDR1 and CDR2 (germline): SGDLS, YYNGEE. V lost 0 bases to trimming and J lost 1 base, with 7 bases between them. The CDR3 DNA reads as TGTGCCAGCAGCGTAGACAGATCCCAAGAGACCCAGTACTTC. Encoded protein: CASSVDRSQETQYF.

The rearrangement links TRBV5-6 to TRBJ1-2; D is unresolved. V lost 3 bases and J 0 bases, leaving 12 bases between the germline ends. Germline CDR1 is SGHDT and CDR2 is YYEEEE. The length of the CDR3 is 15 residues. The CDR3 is CASSYPREPNYGYTF. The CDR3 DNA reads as TGTGCCAGCAGCTACCCCCGGGAGCCTAACTATGGCTACACCTTC.